A selection of T cell receptor beta chains follows, all from one sample in a study of OX40 agonist ivuxolimab in advanced cancers. The protocol was immunoSEQ multiplex PCR, while the TCRdb copy is restricted to in-frame clones and leaves out a portion. The sample lists tens of thousands of clones, almost 90% occurring once. Sequenced here: CD4+ or CD8+ T cells sorted from blood, sampled in a trial of the OX40 agonist ivuxolimab. The receptor source for this set is an adult with an advanced solid tumor such as melanoma, head and neck, liver or kidney cancer. CDR3s include the opening cysteine and the closing phenylalanine or tryptophan. A D gene is named only where the DNA matches it firmly. Clone size is stated in some rows and not others, as once, few, many or a class when expanded.

TRBJ2-3,TRBV7-9,.,.,TGTGCCAGCAGCTTAGCGACAGCCGCGGTAGATACGCAGTATTTT,CASSLATAAVDTQYF
TRBJ2-7,TRBV7-6,.,few,TGTGCCAGCAGCTCATCTGGAGGGGAGCAGTACTTC,CASSSSGGEQYF
TRBJ2-3,TRBV28,.,few,TGTGCCACCCGCAGGAGTGCGCCAGATACGCAGTATTTT,CATRRSAPDTQYF
TRBJ2-3,TRBV15,TRBD1,.,TGTGCCACCAGCAGAGATAGGGGGCAATACCGGGGTACGCAGTATTTT,CATSRDRGQYRGTQYF
TRBJ2-1,TRBV6-4,.,.,TGTGCCAGCAGTGACTCGGGTAGGGGGAATGAGCAGTTCTTC,CASSDSGRGNEQFF
TRBJ1-4,TRBV6-4,.,.,TGTGCCAGGGGGGAGGGGAAAGCAACTAATGAAAAACTGTTTTTT,CARGEGKATNEKLFF
TRBJ1-2,TRBV6-5,.,.,TGTGCCAGCAGCAGGGGCCAAGCTAACTATGGCTACACCTTC,CASSRGQANYGYTF
TRBJ2-7,TRBV11-2,TRBD1,.,TGTGCCAGCAGCTCCCGAGGGGAGGACAGGGACGAGCAGTACTTC,CASSSRGEDRDEQYF
TRBJ2-5,TRBV5-6,TRBD2,.,TGTGCCAGCACCCCGCGGGGGACTTGGGAGACCCAGTACTTC,CASTPRGTWETQYF
TRBJ2-5,TRBV29-1,.,once,TGCAGCGTTGGCCAGAATCAAGAGACCCAGTACTTC,CSVGQNQETQYF
TRBJ2-7,TRBV2,TRBD2,.,TGTGCCAGCAGCCAAATTAGCGGGGGGGCTACCGAGCAGTACTTC,CASSQISGGATEQYF
TRBJ2-2,TRBV18,.,.,TGTGCCAGCTCCGGGACACCAAACACCGGGGAGCTGTTTTTT,CASSGTPNTGELFF
TRBJ2-7,TRBV14,.,.,TGTGCCAGCAGCCAACAGGGTTTCTCCTCCTACGAGCAGTACTTC,CASSQQGFSSYEQYF
TRBJ2-3,TRBV11-2,.,.,TGTGCCAGCAATTCAGACTCGGGCACGACAGATACGCAGTATTTT,CASNSDSGTTDTQYF
TRBJ2-7,TRBV7-2,.,.,TGTGCCAGCAGCTCAAGATACGAGCAGTACTTC,CASSSRYEQYF
TRBJ1-5,TRBV6-1,.,few,TGTGCCAGCAACGGGGGGCACGGCAATCAGCCCCAGCATTTT,CASNGGHGNQPQHF
TRBJ2-1,TRBV29-1,.,.,TGCAGCGTTGAGGCTGGGTACAATGAGCAGTTCTTC,CSVEAGYNEQFF
TRBJ2-5,TRBV7-2,.,.,TGTGCCAGCAGCTTCCGGAGCGGGCAGGAGACCCAGTACTTC,CASSFRSGQETQYF
TRBJ2-3,TRBV2,TRBD2,.,TGTGCCAGCAGGCGACTAGCGGGGGGCGGAGGGGCAGATACGCAGTATTTT,CASRRLAGGGGADTQYF
TRBJ2-1,TRBV7-2,.,.,TGTGCCAGCAGCTTAAGCAACCCCTACAATGAGCAGTTCTTC,CASSLSNPYNEQFF
TRBJ1-4,TRBV5-1,.,.,TGCGCCAGCAGCGTCTTCGTGGGGTCTGATGAAAAACTGTTTTTT,CASSVFVGSDEKLFF
TRBJ1-2,TRBV27,TRBD1,.,TGTGCCAGCAGTTCCCTAAAGACAGGGGCCTATGGCTACACCTTC,CASSSLKTGAYGYTF
TRBJ2-7,TRBV7-7,.,.,TGTGCTAGCAGCCCAAGGCCGCAGGGGTACGAGCAGTACTTC,CASSPRPQGYEQYF
TRBJ2-6,TRBV6-5,.,few,TGTGCCAGCAGTTTGAATAGGGGCTCTGGGGCCAACGTCCTGACTTTC,CASSLNRGSGANVLTF
TRBJ2-3,TRBV18,TRBD1,.,TGTGCCAGCTCACCGCCGAGGCGGGGACAGGCCCCAGATACGCAGTATTTT,CASSPPRRGQAPDTQYF
TRBJ2-7,TRBV5-1,TRBD2,.,TGCGCCAGCAGCTTGGGAACTAGCGGGAACTACGAGCAGTACTTC,CASSLGTSGNYEQYF
TRBJ1-1,TRBV4-1,TRBD1,.,TGCGCCAGCAGCCAACCGGGACAGGGATTGTTTCCTGAAGCTTTCTTT,CASSQPGQGLFPEAFF
TRBJ1-1,TRBV2,TRBD1,.,TGTGCCAGCAGTGGAGGGGGCGCATGGGACACTGAAGCTTTCTTT,CASSGGGAWDTEAFF
TRBJ2-1,TRBV5-1,TRBD1,.,TGCGCCAGCAGCTTGGACCCGGGACAGGGTCGGGGTGAGCAGTTCTTC,CASSLDPGQGRGEQFF
TRBJ2-2,TRBV5-6,.,.,TGTGCCAGCAGCTGGGCTCGGAGGACCGCGAACACCGGGGAGCTGTTTTTT,CASSWARRTANTGELFF
TRBJ2-5,TRBV5-4,.,.,TGTGCCAGCAGCTTGGAGTGGCAAAAAGAGACCCAGTACTTC,CASSLEWQKETQYF
TRBJ2-7,TRBV18,TRBD1,.,TGTGCCAGCTCTGACAGGGGAAAATTCCACGAGCAGTACTTC,CASSDRGKFHEQYF
TRBJ2-3,TRBV2,.,few,TGTGCCAGCAGCACCGGTAGCACAGATACGCAGTATTTT,CASSTGSTDTQYF
TRBJ2-3,TRBV7-2,TRBD2,.,TGTGCCAACGGCGGGGGTGGCACAGATACGCAGTATTTT,CANGGGGTDTQYF
TRBJ2-7,TRBV11-3,TRBD2,.,TGTGCCAGCAGCTTACGAGCGGGAGGGCTTTCCTACGAGCAGTACTTC,CASSLRAGGLSYEQYF
TRBJ1-1,TRBV11-2,.,.,TGTGCCAGCAGCTTAGAGTCAAACAGTGTATATACTGAAGCTTTCTTT,CASSLESNSVYTEAFF
TRBJ2-7,TRBV9,TRBD1,.,TGTGCCAGCAGCGCATGGGGGACAGGACTTGGCGAGCAGTACTTC,CASSAWGTGLGEQYF
TRBJ1-1,TRBV5-8,TRBD1,.,TGTGCCAGCAGCGGAAGACAGGGGGCCGCGGACACTGAAGCTTTCTTT,CASSGRQGAADTEAFF
TRBJ2-1,TRBV11-3,.,.,TGTGCCAGCAGCTTAGGACAGATGGGGGCCTACAATGAGCAGTTCTTC,CASSLGQMGAYNEQFF
TRBJ2-7,TRBV27,.,medium-sized,TGTGCCAGCACTTTAGGGTGGCAGCAGTACTTC,CASTLGWQQYF
TRBJ2-3,TRBV6-1,.,.,TGTGCCAGCAGTGAAGCGGAGGGATGGTCAGATACGCAGTATTTT,CASSEAEGWSDTQYF